The source of this T cell receptor beta chain is a study of cytomegalovirus exposure and HLA in healthy donors. The PCR ran on 60 Vbeta and 13 Jbeta primers. Data came from immunoSEQ multiplex PCR; TCRdb stores just in-frame clones and leaves some out. The sample holds roughly 100,000 clones, 76% seen once. The study, taken as a whole, reports: When the data were analyzed later, several of the most significant clusters appeared to be linked to common viral pathogens. Most TCR beta V segments were productive about 90% or about 30% of the time in an earlier analysis. It was only CMV serostatus that was available as immune exposure information.

As concerns this clone: Its antigen is undetermined.

The germline gives CDR1 GTSNPN, CDR2 SVGIG (reference sequence). The ends were cut back, 4 bases at V and 2 bases at J, with 14 bases in the middle. CDR3 length: 14 residues. This sequence joins TRBV30 and TRBJ1-1, with D maybe TRBD1 (5 bases). Sequenced sample: PBMCs. The TCR sequence derives from a woman in her late teens or twenties in good health and CMV-seropositive. Here the CDR3 DNA reads TGTGCCTGGACCGCCGGGACTCTCAACACTGAAGCTTTCTTT. Its translation is CAWTAGTLNTEAFF.